This TCR beta chain is drawn from a study of shared T cell receptors in the human thymus. This CDR3 spans 16 amino acids. The V gene end was trimmed by 0 bases and the J gene end by 4 bases; junction bases not matched to a gene: 1. In germline, CDR1 is SGDLS, CDR2 YYNGEE. Only in-frame clones appear in the TCRdb table, and some are missing; sequencing was by immunoSEQ multiplex PCR. The table lists roughly 560,000 clones, approximately 78% of them singletons. These sequences were also reported in another study, on human thymus T cells.

The chain joins TRBV9 to TRBJ2-3; 14 bases are shared with TRBD2. Material: thymocytes. This TCR derives from a boy in the first two years of life with a congenital heart defect. CDR3 sequence (DNA): TGTGCCAGCAGCGTAGGACTAGCGGGAGGGTCAGATACGCAGTATTTT. It encodes CASSVGLAGGSDTQYF.